These T cell receptor beta chains were read from a single sample in a study of blood T cell repertoires in COVID-19. Profiled with immunoSEQ multiplex PCR; TCRdb holds only in-frame clones, not every one. Of around 150,000 clones in the sample, about three quarters were seen once. The specimen was peripheral blood. The receptors shown here come from a woman aged 80 or over with active or convalescent COVID-19. Each CDR3 is given with its conserved first and last residue. D genes are given only for firm matches. The size entry is marked missing in some rows and otherwise reads once, few, many or a size class.

clone_size | cdr3_length | j_call | v_call | d_call | cdr3_aa | cdr3_nt
NA | 16 | TRBJ1-2 | TRBV28 | TRBD1 | CASRSPRTGTNYGYTF | TGTGCCAGCAGATCGCCCAGGACAGGGACTAACTATGGCTACACCTTC
NA | 21 | TRBJ2-2 | TRBV7-8 | TRBD1 | CASSFWQLSVLGQALTGELFF | TGTGCCAGCAGCTTTTGGCAGCTTAGCGTTTTAGGACAGGCCTTGACCGGGGAGCTGTTTTTT
once | 18 | TRBJ2-5 | TRBV4-2 | TRBD2 | CASSQAFGTSLLQETQYF | TGTGCCAGCAGCCAAGCCTTCGGGACTAGCCTCCTCCAAGAGACCCAGTACTTC
NA | 12 | TRBJ2-7 | TRBV21-1 | NA | CASPTGAYEQYF | TGTGCCAGCCCCACAGGGGCCTACGAGCAGTACTTC
NA | 14 | TRBJ2-7 | TRBV30 | NA | CAWSPVGGNAEQYF | TGTGCCTGGAGCCCAGTAGGAGGAAATGCCGAGCAGTACTTC
NA | 15 | TRBJ2-7 | TRBV27 | TRBD1 | CASSPKDRGPYEQYF | TGTGCCAGCAGTCCGAAGGACAGGGGGCCGTACGAGCAGTACTTC
NA | 14 | TRBJ1-5 | TRBV19 | TRBD1 | CATLGQPFNQPQHF | TGTGCCACCCTGGGACAGCCTTTCAATCAGCCCCAGCATTTT
NA | 13 | TRBJ2-7 | TRBV10-3 | TRBD1 | CAAKPGQEYEQYF | TGTGCCGCGAAGCCGGGACAGGAATACGAGCAGTACTTC
once | 18 | TRBJ2-3 | TRBV10-1 | NA | CASSDDSGRLGGTDTQYF | TGCGCCAGCAGTGATGATAGTGGGAGGTTGGGTGGCACAGATACGCAGTATTTT
NA | 14 | TRBJ1-1 | TRBV21-1 | NA | CASRDRVHSAEAFF | TGTGCCAGCAGGGACAGGGTCCATTCGGCTGAAGCTTTCTTT
NA | 16 | TRBJ2-5 | TRBV4-2 | NA | CASSPNDRTNLETQYF | TGTGCCAGCAGCCCCAACGACAGGACGAACTTAGAGACCCAGTACTTC
NA | 14 | TRBJ1-2 | TRBV28 | TRBD1 | CASARQGKNYGYTF | TGTGCCAGCGCACGACAGGGGAAGAACTATGGCTACACCTTC
NA | 14 | TRBJ1-6 | TRBV7-9 | TRBD1 | CASSATGGNSPLHF | TGTGCCAGCAGCGCGACAGGGGGCAATTCACCCCTCCACTTT
NA | 17 | TRBJ1-6 | TRBV4-1 | NA | CASSQDSQGHDNSPLHF | TGCGCCAGCAGCCAAGATTCACAGGGCCATGATAATTCACCCCTCCACTTT
NA | 15 | TRBJ1-1 | TRBV7-9 | TRBD1 | CASSFPTGVVAEAFF | TGTGCCAGCAGCTTCCCGACAGGGGTTGTTGCTGAAGCTTTCTTT
NA | 15 | TRBJ2-1 | TRBV4-1 | TRBD1 | CASSQTGTGRNEQFF | TGCGCCAGCAGCCAAACCGGGACAGGGAGGAATGAGCAGTTCTTC
NA | 14 | TRBJ1-6 | TRBV19 | NA | CASSTDLAPSPLHF | TGTGCCAGTAGTACCGACCTAGCCCCTTCACCCCTCCACTTT
NA | 14 | TRBJ1-2 | TRBV4-3 | NA | CASSLQGLFDGYTF | TGCGCCAGCAGCCTACAGGGCCTCTTCGATGGCTACACCTTC
NA | 14 | TRBJ1-5 | TRBV27 | NA | CASSLTDSSKPQHF | TGTGCCAGCAGTTTAACGGACAGCTCCAAGCCCCAGCATTTT
NA | 17 | TRBJ1-2 | TRBV2 | NA | CASSEPRPGMANYGYTF | TGTGCCAGCAGTGAACCCCGGCCAGGGATGGCTAACTATGGCTACACCTTC
NA | 18 | TRBJ2-2 | TRBV14 | TRBD2 | CASSQERLAGVVTGELFF | TGTGCCAGCAGCCAAGAGAGGCTAGCGGGGGTCGTTACCGGGGAGCTGTTTTTT
NA | 13 | TRBJ2-1 | TRBV6-5 | TRBD1 | CASSLEGAHEQFF | TGTGCCAGCAGTCTTGAGGGGGCCCATGAGCAGTTCTTC
few | 13 | TRBJ1-2 | TRBV7-9 | NA | CASSLLTGYGYTF | TGTGCCAGCAGCTTACTAACGGGCTATGGCTACACCTTC